Below are 3 T cell receptor beta chains sequenced from a single sample in a study of regulatory T cells in long-lasting Graves disease (dated by TCRdb to the early 2020s). Library construction relied on multiplex PCR. The sequencer was an Illumina HiSeq 4000. To build TCR beta libraries, CDR3 regions were amplified by Arm-PCR using iRepertoire HTBI primers. Starting from the raw public reads, TCRdb applied fastp trimming at Q25, assembled clones with MiXCR and retained in-frame beta chains. A single entry per CDR3 protein holds the most common genes and DNA from its merged rows. The sample records some 250,000 distinct CDR3 sequences, more than 15% of which are singletons. The ten largest clones capture 14% of the sample. The time point label on this specimen signifies: newly diagnosed GD, antithyroid drugs for less than 3 months. For both TCR sequencing and RNA sequencing, RNA was extracted from PBMCs in TRIzol.

This same sample was also part of a study on T cells in Graves' hyperthyroidism and ophthalmopathy.

The specimen was peripheral blood mononuclear cells (PBMCs), collected at new diagnosis, from a patient treated with antithyroid drugs. The receptor set was obtained from a woman between 25 and 40 years old with Graves disease. Donor details come from another sample of the same person, matched by shared clones.

This clonotype was counted ten times or more. V gene TRBV6-1 combines with J gene TRBJ1-1; maybe TRBD1 (5 bases). There are 15 residues in the CDR3. Germline loops: CDR1 MNHNS, CDR2 SASEGT. The V and J ends lost 8 bases and 1 base respectively, with 17 bases between them. The CDR3 DNA reads TGTGCCAGCTTCGGCGGGGCTGGGGGGAACACTGAAGCTTTCTTT. Translation: CASFGGAGGNTEAFF.

In this sample, this clonotype turned up a few times. This sequence joins TRBV7-3 and TRBJ2-5, with 12 bases matching TRBD2. The CDR3 runs to 17 residues. V was clipped by 4 bases and J by 7 bases; unmatched bases: 13. CDR1 is SGHTA, CDR2 FQGTGA, per germline. The CDR3, as DNA: TGTGCCAGCAGCTCCTCCCCGACTAGCGGGGGCGTAGGGACCCAGTACTTC. It codes for CASSSSPTSGGVGTQYF.

V usage is TRBV6-2 or TRBV6-3 and J usage is TRBJ1-4; 7 nucleotides match TRBD1. J lost 10 bases, V lost 0 bases, and 8 bases had no gene match. The CDR3 covers 15 residues. Germline V gene sequence: CDR1 MNHEY, CDR2 SVGEGT. The CDR3 region has the DNA TGTGCCAGCAGTTACTCCGGGGACAGTACTGGAAAACTGTTTTTT. This translates into CASSYSGDSTGKLFF.